This passage covers 13 T cell receptor beta chains from one sample sequenced in a study of Ad26.COV2.S vaccination and SARS-CoV-2 variants. The assay was immunoSEQ multiplex PCR, and TCRdb's table has in-frame clones only and misses some. This table has hundreds of thousands of clones, roughly 90% appearing once. Treatment of the sample: over 15 received Ad26.COV2.S at low or high dose, single or two shots; 5 received placebo; per-sample allocation not given. Specimens were obtained on day 63 following the first vaccine or placebo injection. The source was peripheral blood, collected in a trial of Ad26.COV2.S vaccine versus placebo. These TCRs come from a person aged 18-60 years who received the Ad26.COV2.S COVID-19 vaccine or a placebo.

This chain joins TRBV3-1 (or the pseudogene TRBV3-2) and TRBJ2-1; D possibly corresponds to TRBD1 (6 bases). CDR1 LGHDT and CDR2 YNNKEL come from the germline V gene (reference sequence). This CDR3 region has 15 residues. Trimming shortened V by 6 bases and J by 6 bases, and 18 bases separated the two germline ends. Written as DNA, the CDR3 is TGTGCCAGCAGTCCCCCGGCCCCCAGGGGCAATGAGCAGTTCTTC. It codes for CASSPPAPRGNEQFF.

Note on this clone: Additional DNA sequences in this sample encode the identical CDR3. V and J are TRBV2 and TRBJ2-1; 8 bases are shared with TRBD2. The ends lost 4 bases at V and 0 bases at J; junction bases unmatched: 2. The CDR3 runs to 15 residues. Germline V lookup: CDR1 SNHLY, CDR2 FYNNEI. The CDR3 region is CASSGLAGSYNEQFF. The CDR3 nucleotides are TGTGCCAGCAGTGGGCTAGCGGGCTCCTACAATGAGCAGTTCTTC.

This clone was recorded once. The chain employs TRBV6-6 and TRBJ2-5; perhaps TRBD2 as D (6 bases). Germline loops: CDR1 MNHNY, CDR2 SVGAGI (reference sequence). V shed 3 bases and J shed 3 bases, with 11 bases lying between them. The CDR3 runs to 14 residues. The CDR3 reads CASSYRVAEETQYF. The CDR3 DNA sequence: TGTGCCAGCAGTTATCGAGTAGCGGAAGAGACCCAGTACTTC.

The CDR3 here is CASSQSLAGPYEQYF. The CDR3 DNA reads TGCGCCAGCAGCCAAAGCCTAGCGGGGCCCTACGAGCAGTACTTC. The rearrangement links TRBV4-3 to TRBJ2-7; the match to TRBD2 covers 9 bases. Germline V gene sequence: CDR1 LGHNA, CDR2 YSLEER. V lost 2 bases to trimming and J lost 2 bases; unmatched junction nucleotides: 4. The CDR3 length is 15 residues.

The V call is TRBV7-2, the J call TRBJ2-5, with D tentatively TRBD2 (5 bases). Trimming cost V 2 bases and J 3 bases, with 13 bases left between them. Germline assignment: CDR1 SGHTA and CDR2 FQGNSA. The CDR3 loop spans 15 amino acids. For the CDR3, the DNA is TGTGCCAGCAGCTTAAGTTCTCGGGAAGAAGAGACCCAGTACTTC. It specifies CASSLSSREEETQYF.

This clone appeared once. The CDR3 coding sequence is TGTGCCATCACAGGGGCCTTGAACACCGGGGAGCTGTTTTTT. It encodes CAITGALNTGELFF. The chain carries TRBV10-3 and TRBJ2-2, with TRBD1 as a possible D gene (6 bases). The germline CDR1 and CDR2 sequences are ENHRY and SYGVKD. With 7 bases removed from V and 1 base from J, the gap between germline ends came to 10 bases. The CDR3 loop spans 14 amino acids.

The rearrangement joins TRBV6-2 or TRBV6-3 to TRBJ1-2; D remains unclear. The CDR3 has 12 amino acids. Trimming shortened V by 5 bases and J by 2 bases, and 6 bases separated the two germline ends. Germline V gene sequence: CDR1 MNHEY, CDR2 SVGEGT. CDR3 DNA sequence: TGTGCCAGCAGTGACGGGAACTATGGCTACACCTTC. Amino acids: CASSDGNYGYTF.

This chain uses TRBV7-2 with TRBJ1-2; no reliable D call. The CDR3 length is 14 residues. V shed 1 base and J shed 4 bases, with 10 bases lying between them. Germline V lookup: CDR1 SGHTA, CDR2 FQGNSA. This chain's CDR3 is CASSLEAGIYGYTF. Here the CDR3 DNA reads TGTGCCAGCAGCTTAGAGGCGGGAATCTATGGCTACACCTTC.

This clone was seen once. The chain employs TRBV6-2 or TRBV6-3 and TRBJ2-4; TRBD2 aligns across 10 bases. There are 18 residues in the CDR3. Losses at the gene ends were 4 bases for V and 0 bases for J; bases not matched to a gene: 9. In germline, CDR1 is MNHEY, CDR2 SVGEGT. CDR3 sequence: CASSSGTSAVLAKNIQYF. DNA of the CDR3: TGTGCCAGCAGTTCAGGGACTAGCGCAGTACTAGCCAAAAACATTCAGTACTTC.

The chain couples TRBV4-1 to TRBJ1-2, with D perhaps TRBD1 (5 bases). Germline V gene lookup returns CDR1 MGHRA and CDR2 YSYEKL. The CDR3 is made up of 17 amino acids. V was shortened by 0 bases and J by 4 bases, with 18 bases between the two germline ends. CDR3 sequence: CASSQEWGQGPPYGYTF. The CDR3 DNA follows: TGCGCCAGCAGCCAAGAGTGGGGTCAGGGCCCCCCCTATGGCTACACCTTC.

The chain carries TRBV27 and TRBJ2-1; TRBD2 matches 10 bases. The V gene end was trimmed by 4 bases and the J gene end by 7 bases; junction bases not matched to a gene: 10. CDR1 is MNHEY, CDR2 SMNVEV, per germline (reference sequence). The CDR3 is made up of 16 amino acids. CDR3 amino acids: CASSYYSGRSGNEQFF. DNA of the CDR3: TGTGCCAGCAGTTATTATAGCGGGAGGAGCGGTAATGAGCAGTTCTTC.

This chain joins TRBV4-1 and TRBJ1-1; D is uncertain. CDR3 size: 14 residues. CDR1 and CDR2 (germline): MGHRA, YSYEKL. The V gene lost 5 bases and the J gene lost 4 bases, with 14 bases spanning the gap. This CDR3 is CASSAPWGATEAFF. For the CDR3, the DNA is TGCGCCAGCAGCGCTCCGTGGGGAGCCACTGAAGCTTTCTTT.

The chain has TRBV10-2 and TRBJ2-5; D is tentatively TRBD1 or TRBD2 (5 bases each). The CDR3 runs to 13 residues. Germline V gene data show CDR1 as WSHSY and CDR2 as SAAADI. Trimming pared 7 bases from V and 5 bases from J, leaving 14 bases between. The CDR3 spells CASTGTSAETQYF. The CDR3 DNA follows: TGCGCCAGCACCGGGACCTCGGCTGAGACCCAGTACTTC.